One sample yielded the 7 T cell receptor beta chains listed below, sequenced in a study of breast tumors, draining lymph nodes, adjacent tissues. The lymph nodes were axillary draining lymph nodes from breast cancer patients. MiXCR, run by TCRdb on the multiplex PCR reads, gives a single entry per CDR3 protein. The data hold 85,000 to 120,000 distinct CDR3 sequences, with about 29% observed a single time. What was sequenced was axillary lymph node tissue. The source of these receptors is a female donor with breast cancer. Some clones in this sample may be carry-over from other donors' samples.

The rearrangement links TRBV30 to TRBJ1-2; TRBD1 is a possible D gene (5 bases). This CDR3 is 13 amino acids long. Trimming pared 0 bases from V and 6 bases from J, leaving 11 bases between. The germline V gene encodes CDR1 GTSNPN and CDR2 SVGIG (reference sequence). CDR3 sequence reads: CAWSVQAGHGYTF. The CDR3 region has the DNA TGTGCCTGGAGTGTACAGGCCGGGCATGGCTACACCTTC. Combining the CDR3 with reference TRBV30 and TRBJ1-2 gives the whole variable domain SQTIHQWPATLVQPVGSPLSLECTVEGTSNPNLYWYRQAAGRGLQLLFYSVGIGQISSEVPQNLSASRPQDRQFILSSKKLLLSDSGFYLCAWSVQAGHGYTFGSGTRLTVV.

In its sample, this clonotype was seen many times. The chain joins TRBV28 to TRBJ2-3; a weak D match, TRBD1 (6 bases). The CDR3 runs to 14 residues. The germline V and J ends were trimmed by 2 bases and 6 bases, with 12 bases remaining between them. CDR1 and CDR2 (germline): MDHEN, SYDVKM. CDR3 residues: CASSLGGVGDTQYF. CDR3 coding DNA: TGTGCCAGCAGTTTAGGGGGCGTCGGCGATACGCAGTATTTT.

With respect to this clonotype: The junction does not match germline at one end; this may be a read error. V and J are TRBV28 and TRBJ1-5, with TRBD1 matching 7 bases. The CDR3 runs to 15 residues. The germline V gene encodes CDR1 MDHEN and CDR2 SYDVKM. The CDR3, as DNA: TGTGCCAGCAGTCGCAGGGGGTTAGGCAATCAGCCCCAGCGTTTT. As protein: CASSRRGLGNQPQRF.

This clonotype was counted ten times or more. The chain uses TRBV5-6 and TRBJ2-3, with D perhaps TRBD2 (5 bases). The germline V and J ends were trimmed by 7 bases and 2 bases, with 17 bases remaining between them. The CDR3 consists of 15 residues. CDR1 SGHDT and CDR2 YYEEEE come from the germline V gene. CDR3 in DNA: TGTGCCAGCGGACTTGTGGGCAGACCCACAGATACGCAGTATTTT. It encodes CASGLVGRPTDTQYF.

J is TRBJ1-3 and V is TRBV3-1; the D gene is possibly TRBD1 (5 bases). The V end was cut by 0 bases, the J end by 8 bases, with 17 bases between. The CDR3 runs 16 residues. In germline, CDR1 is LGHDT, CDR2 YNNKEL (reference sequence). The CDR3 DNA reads TGTGCCAGCAGCCAAGACAGGGTGAACTATGGCTACACCATATATTTT. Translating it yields CASSQDRVNYGYTIYF.

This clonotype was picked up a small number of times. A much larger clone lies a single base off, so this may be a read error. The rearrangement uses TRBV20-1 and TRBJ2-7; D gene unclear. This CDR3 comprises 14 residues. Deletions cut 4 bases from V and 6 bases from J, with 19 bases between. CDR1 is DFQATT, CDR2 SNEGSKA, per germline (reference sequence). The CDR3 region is CSATPPRTPSEQYF. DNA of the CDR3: TGCAGTGCTACCCCCCCCCGGACCCCCTCCGAGCAGTACTTC.

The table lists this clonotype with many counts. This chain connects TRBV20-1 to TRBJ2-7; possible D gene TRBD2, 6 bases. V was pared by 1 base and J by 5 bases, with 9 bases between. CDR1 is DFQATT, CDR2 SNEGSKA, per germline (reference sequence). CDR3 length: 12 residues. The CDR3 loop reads CSARVEGHEQYF. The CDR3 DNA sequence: TGCAGTGCTAGAGTGGAGGGCCACGAGCAGTACTTC.